This TCR beta chain derives from a study of T cells expressing NK-cell markers. Whole-study context: The eight sequenced donors comprised seven who were HCMV-seropositive and one who was seronegative.

General study results and limits: The CD3+CD56-NKG2C+ fraction of several donors was likewise dominated by these clonotypes.

Comment on this clonotype: Its antigen is still unknown.

CDR3 length equals 11 residues. Germline values: CDR1 MNHNY, CDR2 SVGAGI (reference sequence). The authors made TCR beta cDNA libraries by 5'RACE template switching. This switching added a universal primer site and UMIs. Following a re-call of the 5' RACE reads, TCRdb has one entry per CDR3 protein and lacks DNA. This sample's table has hundreds of thousands of distinct CDR3 sequences. This clonotype was obtained from a man between 18 and 69 years old in good health. The sample consisted of blood T cells: a sorted CD56 or NKG2C T cell subset, CD4+ or CD8+ T cells, or bulk PBMC T cells (not recorded which). The V gene is TRBV6-6, the J gene TRBJ2-4. The chain's CDR3 is CASLDGNIQYF.